A selection of T cell receptor beta chains follows, all from one sample in a study of cytomegalovirus exposure and HLA in healthy donors. Assay: immunoSEQ multiplex PCR; the TCRdb copy retains only in-frame clones and omits some. The data hold 150,000 to 200,000 clones, with roughly 80% observed a single time. The specimen was PBMCs. The receptors stem from a male donor in good health and CMV-seronegative. CDR3s include the opening cysteine and the closing phenylalanine or tryptophan. D genes are given only for firm matches. Not all rows give a size; the values are once, few, many and, for expanded clones, a class.

TRBV27	TRBJ2-7	-	TRBD1	TGTGCCAGCAGCCCACCCCGGACAGGGCTATACGAGCAGTACTTC	CASSPPRTGLYEQYF
TRBV30	TRBJ2-7	-	-	TGTGCCTTGAGCGGAACTTCAAGGGGTTACGAGCAGTACTTC	CALSGTSRGYEQYF
TRBV28	TRBJ1-2	-	-	TGTGCCAGCCGGCGGGGTTACGGCTACACCTTC	CASRRGYGYTF
TRBV7-6	TRBJ1-3	once	-	TGTGCCAGCAGCACAAACTCTGGAAACACCATATATTTT	CASSTNSGNTIYF
TRBV7-8	TRBJ2-2	-	-	TGTGCCAGCAGCTTCCTCCGGGGATCGGACACCGGGGAGCTGTTTTTT	CASSFLRGSDTGELFF
TRBV9	TRBJ1-2	-	-	TGTGCCAGCAGCGTAGATGACAGGAACTATGGCTACACCTTC	CASSVDDRNYGYTF
TRBV2	TRBJ2-7	-	TRBD1	TGTGCCAGCAGGACAGGGTTAAACGAGCAGTACTTC	CASRTGLNEQYF
TRBV2	TRBJ2-7	-	TRBD1	TGTGCCAGCAGTGAAGGCTGGGACAGGGGGCAGGGCGAGCAGTACTTC	CASSEGWDRGQGEQYF
TRBV6-6	TRBJ2-1	-	TRBD1	TGTGCCAGCAGGGTACAGGGGATCTCCTACAATGAGCAGTTCTTC	CASRVQGISYNEQFF
TRBV10-3	TRBJ2-7	once	-	TGTGCCATCAGAACTACAGGGGGGGCTCCCTACGAGCAGTACTTC	CAIRTTGGAPYEQYF
TRBV2	TRBJ1-4	-	TRBD1	TGTGCCAGCAGTGATGGAGGGGGCCGAACTAATGAAAAACTGTTTTTT	CASSDGGGRTNEKLFF
TRBV6-5	TRBJ2-7	-	-	TGTGCCAGCAGTTACTCGGAGGGAGCCACCTACGAGCAGTACTTC	CASSYSEGATYEQYF
TRBV25-1	TRBJ2-1	-	-	TGTGCCAGCAGACACTACAATGAGCAGTTCTTC	CASRHYNEQFF
TRBV7-3	TRBJ2-2	-	-	TGTGCCAGCAGCTTAAGGGGGGCTAGCGGCCCGGGCACCGGGGAGCTGTTTTTT	CASSLRGASGPGTGELFF
TRBV7-8	TRBJ1-3	-	-	TGTGCCAGCAGCTTAGCGTCCGGTCCTTCGCTCTCTGGAAACACCATATATTTT	CASSLASGPSLSGNTIYF
TRBV6-5	TRBJ2-1	-	TRBD1	TGTGCCAGCAGAGGGACAGGATACAATGAGCAGTTCTTC	CASRGTGYNEQFF
TRBV4-3	TRBJ1-3	-	-	TGCGCCAGCAGCCCCAATGGCCGCAACACCATATATTTT	CASSPNGRNTIYF
TRBV5-1	TRBJ2-6	-	-	TGCGCCAGCAGCCTAGAGATCTCTGGGGCCAACGTCCTGACTTTC	CASSLEISGANVLTF
TRBV5-1	TRBJ2-5	-	TRBD1	TGCGCCAGCAGCGACAGGGGTGGAAAGACCCAGTACTTC	CASSDRGGKTQYF
TRBV4-1	TRBJ2-1	-	-	TGCGCCAGCAGCCAAGATCGGCCGGGCTACAATGAGCAGTTCTTC	CASSQDRPGYNEQFF